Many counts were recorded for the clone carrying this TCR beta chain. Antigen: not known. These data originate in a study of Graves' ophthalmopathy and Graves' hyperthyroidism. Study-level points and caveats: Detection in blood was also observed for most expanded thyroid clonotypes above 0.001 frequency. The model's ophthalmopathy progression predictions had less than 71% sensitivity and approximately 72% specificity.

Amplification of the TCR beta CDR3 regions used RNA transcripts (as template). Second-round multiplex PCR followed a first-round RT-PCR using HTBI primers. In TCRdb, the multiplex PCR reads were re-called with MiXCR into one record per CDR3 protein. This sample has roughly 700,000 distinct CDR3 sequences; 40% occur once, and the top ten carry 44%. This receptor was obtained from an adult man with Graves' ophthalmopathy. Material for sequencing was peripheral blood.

CDR3 bases: TGTGCCAGTAGCTCGGGTGGCGCGCCATCACCCCTCCACTTT. This gives the protein CASSSGGAPSPLHF. V usage is TRBV19 and J usage is TRBJ1-6; no clear D gene. Looked up from germline, CDR1 is LNHDA and CDR2 is SQIVND (reference sequence). There are 14 residues in the CDR3. The ends were cut back, 6 bases at V and 10 bases at J, with 16 bases in the middle.